Listed below are T cell receptor beta chains from one sample, sequenced in a study of human T cells and chemical hapten exposure. MiXCR, applied by TCRdb to the RACE reads, yields one record per CDR3 protein. This sample yields 71,000 or so distinct CDR3 sequences, of which about 9.1% are seen a single time; 3% to 4% belongs to the top ten. The sequencing used whole blood, collected in connection with sensitization to the hapten diphenylcyclopropenone (DPC). These receptors were taken from a woman aged 40 to 49 with alopecia areata. Some clones in this sample may be carry-over from other donors' samples. The CDR3 runs from the conserved cysteine through the conserved F or W. A D gene is named only where the DNA matches it firmly. A clone size is listed for some rows: how often the clone was seen (once, few, many), or a class if it is expanded.

j_gene,d_gene,v_gene,abundance,CDR3nt,CDR3aa
TRBJ1-3,.,TRBV28,few,TGTGCCAGCAGTTTCAACAGCAACTCTGAAAACACCATATATTTT,CASSFNSNSENTIYF
TRBJ2-2,TRBD1,TRBV11-2,.,TGTGCCAGCAGCTTAAATGGACAGGGGTATAACGGGGAGCTGTTTTTT,CASSLNGQGYNGELFF
TRBJ2-2,.,TRBV12-3/TRBV12-4,.,TGTGCCAGCAGTTTAACTGGTGGCAGGGGGAACACCGGGGAGCTGTTTTTT,CASSLTGGRGNTGELFF
TRBJ2-5,.,TRBV4-3,many,TGCGCCAGCAGCCAAGATCCGAGGAAGGAAGCAGGGGAGACCCAGTACTTC,CASSQDPRKEAGETQYF
TRBJ2-1,.,TRBV28,.,TGTGCCAGCAGTTTATCGGGCACTTTGAGTTGGGGGCAGTTCTTC,CASSLSGTLSWGQFF
TRBJ1-2,TRBD1,TRBV4-2,many,TGTGCCAGCAGCCAAGTGGGGGGAGACAGGGCTCATGGCTACACCTTC,CASSQVGGDRAHGYTF
TRBJ1-2,TRBD1,TRBV11-2,.,TGTGCCAGCAGCCCCCAGGGGGCGAACTACTATGGCTACACCTTC,CASSPQGANYYGYTF
TRBJ2-7,.,TRBV3-1,many,TGTGCCAGCAGCCAAGATCCCAGCTCCTACGAGCAGTACTTC,CASSQDPSSYEQYF
TRBJ1-1,.,TRBV4-3,many,TGCGCCAGCAGCCAAGATATCCACAGCGGGGGGACTGAAGCTTTCTTT,CASSQDIHSGGTEAFF
TRBJ2-7,.,TRBV6-2/TRBV6-3,few,TGTGCCAGCAGTTACGGGGGGGCCCCCTACTACGAGCAGTACTTC,CASSYGGAPYYEQYF
TRBJ1-6,.,TRBV6-2/TRBV6-3,many,TGTGCCAGCGCTATCAATACAGGGAGCGCTTCACCCCTCCACTTT,CASAINTGSASPLHF
TRBJ1-5,.,TRBV20-1,few,TGCAGTGCTAGACTCCCGGGAGGGTCGGGAGGGCAGCCCCAGCATTTT,CSARLPGGSGGQPQHF
TRBJ2-5,TRBD2,TRBV29-1,many,TGCAGCGTTGAAGATCCTCTAGCGGCCCAAGAGACCCAGTACTTC,CSVEDPLAAQETQYF
TRBJ2-5,TRBD1,TRBV12-3/TRBV12-4,few,TGTGCCAGCAGTTCCCGGACAGGGATGGCGGAGACCCAGTACTTC,CASSSRTGMAETQYF
TRBJ2-1,TRBD2,TRBV7-8,many,TGTGCCAGCAGCCTAGGGACTAGATATAATGAGCAGTTCTTC,CASSLGTRYNEQFF
TRBJ1-4,.,TRBV5-1,.,TGCGCCAGCAGCTTGAGCCCGGGGATCGAGGAAAAACTGTTTTTT,CASSLSPGIEEKLFF
TRBJ1-1,.,TRBV12-3/TRBV12-4,few,TGTGCCAGCAGTCCAGGGGATTGGGTTGGGGCTTTCTTT,CASSPGDWVGAFF
TRBJ1-2,TRBD1,TRBV5-1,.,TGCGCCAGCAGCTCCGGACAGGTTTGGGATGGCTACACCTTC,CASSSGQVWDGYTF
TRBJ2-2,.,TRBV6-2/TRBV6-3,.,TGTGCCAGCAAGAACGCGGGGAGGACCGGGGAGCTGTTTTTT,CASKNAGRTGELFF
TRBJ2-7,.,TRBV6-6,many,TGTGCCAGCAGCTTCTCAACCTTCCAAAGGGTGAACTACGAGCAGTACTTC,CASSFSTFQRVNYEQYF
TRBJ1-5,.,TRBV30,many,TGTGCCTGGAACACCCCGGGACATAACCATCAGCCCCAGCATTTT,CAWNTPGHNHQPQHF
TRBJ2-4,.,TRBV20-1,few,TGCAGTGCGATCGGGGTAGTCAAAAACATTCAGTACTTC,CSAIGVVKNIQYF
TRBJ1-2,.,TRBV7-2,few,TGTGCCAGCAGCTTAGTGGTAGCCGGGTTTGGCTACACCTTC,CASSLVVAGFGYTF
TRBJ2-2,.,TRBV28,.,TGTGCCAGCAATCCTCCGGGCACCGGGGAGCTGTTTTTT,CASNPPGTGELFF
TRBJ2-3,.,TRBV9,many,TGTGCCAGCAGCGCGTGGACAGCCAATACGCAGTATTTT,CASSAWTANTQYF
TRBJ2-7,.,TRBV7-3,many,TGTGCCAGCAGCCCCGATCAGGGAAGGCGGCAGTACTTC,CASSPDQGRRQYF
TRBJ2-7,.,TRBV11-2,few,TGTGCCAGCAGCTTGGTCGCTAGCTACGAGCAGTACTTC,CASSLVASYEQYF
TRBJ2-3,TRBD2,TRBV27,many,TGTGCCAGCAGTTTATTACTAGCGGGGGGCGCAGATACGCAGTATTTT,CASSLLLAGGADTQYF
TRBJ1-1,.,TRBV7-9,many,TGTGCCAGCAGCTCTACAGGGCTCGACACTGAAGCTTTCTTT,CASSSTGLDTEAFF
TRBJ2-6,.,TRBV6-1,many,TGTGCCAGCAGTGGAAGCTCTGGGGCCAACGTCCTGACTTTC,CASSGSSGANVLTF
TRBJ2-1,.,TRBV14,.,TGTGCCAGCAGCCAAGATTCTAGGGGCCCGCTTCGGGTGGAGCAGTTCTTC,CASSQDSRGPLRVEQFF
TRBJ2-7,TRBD1,TRBV7-2,few,TGTGCCAGCAGCTTATCCGGACAGGGTAGTATCTACGAGCAGTACTTC,CASSLSGQGSIYEQYF
TRBJ2-3,TRBD2,TRBV6-2/TRBV6-3,many,TGTGCCAGCAGTTACCCCCCCTGGGCGGGGGGGTCCACAGATACGCAGTATTTT,CASSYPPWAGGSTDTQYF
TRBJ1-5,TRBD1,TRBV20-1,few,TGCAGTGCTAGACGCTCTCCGACAGGGAGCAATCAGCCCCAGCATTTT,CSARRSPTGSNQPQHF
TRBJ1-2,TRBD1,TRBV14,.,TGTGCCAGCCTATCCACGGGACAGGGAGTATCTAACTATGGCTACACCTTC,CASLSTGQGVSNYGYTF
TRBJ1-1,.,TRBV7-9,.,TGTGCCAGCAGCTTAGTTATCCCGGGCACTGAAGCTTTCTTT,CASSLVIPGTEAFF
TRBJ2-1,TRBD2,TRBV3-1,many,TGTGCCAGCAGCCAGGAACTAGCGGGGGGGGCTGAGCAGTTCTTC,CASSQELAGGAEQFF
TRBJ2-1,.,TRBV29-1,many,TGCAGCGTTTCACGGGGGAGTTTGTATGAGCAGTTCTTC,CSVSRGSLYEQFF
TRBJ2-7,TRBD1,TRBV20-1,many,TGCAGTGCTAACTCCGGGACAGGGAACTACGAGCAGTACTTC,CSANSGTGNYEQYF
TRBJ1-3,TRBD1,TRBV30,few,TGTGCCTGGAGACGGACAGGTGGAAACACCATATATTTT,CAWRRTGGNTIYF
TRBJ2-3,.,TRBV5-1,.,TGCGCCAGCAGCTTAATCTCAGATACGCAGTATTTT,CASSLISDTQYF
TRBJ1-1,.,TRBV25-1,many,TGTGCCAGCAGTGAATCCCGGGCAGGGCGAAGACATGCTTTCTTT,CASSESRAGRRHAFF
TRBJ1-2,.,TRBV7-9,many,TGTGCCAGCAGCTTAGACACCTCCTATGGCTACACCTTC,CASSLDTSYGYTF
TRBJ2-1,TRBD2,TRBV2,many,TGTGCCAGCAGTGCTGGGGGGGTCGCATACAATGAGCAGTTCTTC,CASSAGGVAYNEQFF
TRBJ1-1,.,TRBV29-1,many,TGCAGCGTTGAAGATCAGGGTAGGGCAAGGGCTTTCTTT,CSVEDQGRARAFF
TRBJ2-1,TRBD1,TRBV5-6,.,TGTGCCAGCAGCTTAGGGGGCTTCTACAATGAGCAGTTCTTC,CASSLGGFYNEQFF
TRBJ2-1,TRBD1,TRBV18,many,TGTGCCAGCTCACGGGACAGCGGTATCTCTTGGCAGTTCTTC,CASSRDSGISWQFF
TRBJ2-7,TRBD2,TRBV19,many,TGTGCCAGTAGTCTACTAGCGGAGCCCGAGTACGAGCAGTACTTC,CASSLLAEPEYEQYF
TRBJ1-2,TRBD1,TRBV7-9,many,TGTGCCAGCAGCTGGACAGGAGGAGGCTACACCTTC,CASSWTGGGYTF
TRBJ1-1,TRBD1,TRBV4-1,.,TGCGCCAGCAGCCATGCAGGGGGCGAAGAAGCTTTCTTT,CASSHAGGEEAFF
TRBJ2-3,TRBD1,TRBV15,.,TGTGCCACCAGGTCGGGACAGCTGGTCACAGATACGAAGTATTTT,CATRSGQLVTDTKYF
TRBJ1-1,.,TRBV11-2,few,TGTGCCAGCAGCTTAACGGGGGGCGAGACTGAAGCTTTCTTT,CASSLTGGETEAFF
TRBJ2-7,.,TRBV20-1,few,TGCAGTGCGCCCCGGTCCCTCTTCTACGAGCAGTACTTC,CSAPRSLFYEQYF
TRBJ1-5,.,TRBV5-8,many,TGTGCCAGCAGCCGGCGGCAGGCGCTTAATCAGCCCCAGCATTTT,CASSRRQALNQPQHF